The clone carrying this T cell receptor beta chain was counted at least ten times. Antigen unknown. This entry belongs to a study of T cell repertoires in cytomegalovirus infection. The CDR3 is 10 amino acids. CDR1 and CDR2 (germline): SNHLY, FYNNEI. Trimming took off 9 bases at V and 6 bases at J, with 8 bases between the two ends. MiXCR, applied by TCRdb to the reads, yields one record per CDR3 protein. This sample carries about a million distinct CDR3 sequences, approximately 32% of them seen once, and the ten largest clones take under 15%. The specimen comprised cultured CD8+ T cells from PBMCs, sampled from culture after CMV antigen stimulation. The V call is TRBV2, the J call TRBJ1-1; D possibly corresponds to TRBD1 (5 bases). This TCR was sampled from a human donor in good health (CMV status not recorded). Some clones in this sample may be carry-over from other donors' samples. CDR3 nucleotide sequence: TGTGCCAGGCCGGGACCTGAAGCTTTCTTT. Translated, it gives CARPGPEAFF.